The 2 T cell receptor beta chains presented below share a single source sample, sequenced in a study of tumor-infiltrating lymphocytes in primary liver carcinoma. A constant-region primer primed TCR beta cDNA synthesis from roughly 500 ng of total RNA. Slightly modified ARM-PCR with three nested multiplex PCR rounds yielded TCR beta libraries. The study ran its first two PCR rounds for nine to eleven cycles each, using TRBV1-TRBV30 forward primers and a C-beta reverse primer. In TCRdb, the multiplex PCR reads were re-called with MiXCR into one record per CDR3 protein. Of 50,000 to 65,000 distinct CDR3 sequences listed, 71% were seen once; the top ten hold around 44%. Investigators took RNA and DNA out together from 20-30 mg of unsorted bulk tissue. Specimen: liver tumor tissue from sampling region 4. As for subset: tumor region T4, right-lateral pole. Receptors were obtained from a man between 40 and 49 years old with primary liver carcinoma and hepatitis B virus infection.

Details on this clonotype: One end of the junction varies from germline; a read error may be responsible. The rearrangement joins TRBV6-1 to TRBJ1-5; 7 bases map to TRBD1. Germline V gene sequence: CDR1 MNHNS, CDR2 SASEGT. This CDR3 region has 14 residues. CDR3 protein: CTSSPSQGKQLQHF. The CDR3 DNA reads as TGTACCAGCAGCCCCTCACAGGGGAAGCAGCTCCAGCATTTT.

Worth noting for this clonotype: A junction end diverges from the germline sequence, so it may reflect a read error. V is TRBV11-2 and J is TRBJ2-5; no firm D call. The CDR3 extends over 13 amino acids. Germline lookup yields CDR1 SGHAT and CDR2 FQNNGV. The CDR3 DNA follows: TGTGCCAGCTGCTTAGTCCCGGAAGAGACCCAGTACTTC. Translating gives CASCLVPEETQYF.